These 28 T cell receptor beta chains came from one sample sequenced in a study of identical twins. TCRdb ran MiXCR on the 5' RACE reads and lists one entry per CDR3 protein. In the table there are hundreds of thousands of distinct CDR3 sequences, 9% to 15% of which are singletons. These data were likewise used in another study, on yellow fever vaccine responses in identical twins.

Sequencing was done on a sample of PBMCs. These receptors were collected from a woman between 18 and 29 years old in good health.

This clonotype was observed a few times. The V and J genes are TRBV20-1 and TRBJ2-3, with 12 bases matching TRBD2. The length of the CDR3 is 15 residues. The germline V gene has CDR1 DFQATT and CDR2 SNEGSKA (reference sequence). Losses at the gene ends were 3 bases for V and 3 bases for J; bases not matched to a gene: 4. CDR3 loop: CSARGLAGWTDTQYF. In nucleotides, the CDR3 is TGCAGTGCTAGGGGACTAGCGGGTTGGACAGATACGCAGTATTTT.

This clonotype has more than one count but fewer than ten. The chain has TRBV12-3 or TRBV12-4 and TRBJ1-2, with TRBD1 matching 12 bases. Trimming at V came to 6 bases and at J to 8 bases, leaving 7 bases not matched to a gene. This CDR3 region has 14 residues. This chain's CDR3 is CASRLGQGARGYTF. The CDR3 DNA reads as TGTGCCAGCAGGTTGGGACAGGGGGCGCGGGGCTACACCTTC.

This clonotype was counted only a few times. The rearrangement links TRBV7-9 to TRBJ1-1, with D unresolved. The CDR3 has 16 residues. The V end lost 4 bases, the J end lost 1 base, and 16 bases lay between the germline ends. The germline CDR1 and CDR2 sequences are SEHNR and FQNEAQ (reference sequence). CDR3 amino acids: CASSSGAGSKNTEAFF. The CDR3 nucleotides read TGTGCCAGCAGCTCCGGTGCTGGCAGCAAGAACACTGAAGCTTTCTTT. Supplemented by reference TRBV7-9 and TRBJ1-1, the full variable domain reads DTGVSQNPRHKITKRGQNVTFRCDPISEHNRLYWYRQTLGQGPEFLTYFQNEAQLEKSRLLSDRFSAERPKGSFSTLEIQRTEQGDSAMYLCASSSGAGSKNTEAFFGQGTRLTVV.

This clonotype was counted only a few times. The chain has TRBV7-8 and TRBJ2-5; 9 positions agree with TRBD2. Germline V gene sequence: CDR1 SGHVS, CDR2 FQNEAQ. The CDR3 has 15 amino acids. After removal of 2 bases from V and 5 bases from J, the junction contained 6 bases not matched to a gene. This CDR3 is CASSLSRLAAETQYF. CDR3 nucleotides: TGTGCCAGCAGCTTATCGAGACTAGCGGCTGAGACCCAGTACTTC.

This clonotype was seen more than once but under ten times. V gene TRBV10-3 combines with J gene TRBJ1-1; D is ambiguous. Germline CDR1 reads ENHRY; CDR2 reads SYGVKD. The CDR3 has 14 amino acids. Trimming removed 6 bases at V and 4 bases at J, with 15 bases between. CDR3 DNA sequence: TGTGCCATCAGACGGGGAGAGATGAGCACTGAAGCTTTCTTT. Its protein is CAIRRGEMSTEAFF.

The CDR3 region has the DNA TGTGCCAGCAGTTTTGATGTTCGCGAGCAGTACTTC. The encoded protein is CASSFDVREQYF. The chain has TRBV12-3 or TRBV12-4 and TRBJ2-7; D uncertain. The CDR3 has 12 amino acids. With 3 bases removed from V and 6 bases from J, the gap between germline ends came to 9 bases.

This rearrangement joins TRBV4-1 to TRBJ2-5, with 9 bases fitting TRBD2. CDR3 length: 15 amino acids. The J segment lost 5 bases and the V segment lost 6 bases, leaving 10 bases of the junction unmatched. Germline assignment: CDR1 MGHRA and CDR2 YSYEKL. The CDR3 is CASRTLGLAGETQYF. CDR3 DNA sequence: TGCGCCAGCAGGACACTGGGACTAGCTGGGGAGACCCAGTACTTC.

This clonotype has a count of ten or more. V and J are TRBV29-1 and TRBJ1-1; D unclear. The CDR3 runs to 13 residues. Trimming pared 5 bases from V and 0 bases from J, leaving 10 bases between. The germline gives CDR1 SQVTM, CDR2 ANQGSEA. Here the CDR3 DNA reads TGCAGCGTTTCACCCCCCGTGAACACTGAAGCTTTCTTT. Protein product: CSVSPPVNTEAFF.

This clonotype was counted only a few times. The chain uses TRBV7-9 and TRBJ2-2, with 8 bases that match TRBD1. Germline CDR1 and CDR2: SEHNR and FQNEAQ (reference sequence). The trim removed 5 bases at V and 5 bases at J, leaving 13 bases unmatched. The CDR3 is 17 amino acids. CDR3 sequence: CASSPNPRTGRTGELFF. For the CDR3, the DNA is TGTGCCAGCAGCCCCAACCCTAGGACAGGGAGGACCGGGGAGCTGTTTTTT.

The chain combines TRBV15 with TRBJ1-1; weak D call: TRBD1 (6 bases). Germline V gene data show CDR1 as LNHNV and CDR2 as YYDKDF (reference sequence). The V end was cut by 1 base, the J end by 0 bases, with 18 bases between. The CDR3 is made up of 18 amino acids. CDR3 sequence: CATSRVGEQGGMNTEAFF. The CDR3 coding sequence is TGTGCCACCAGCAGAGTGGGTGAACAGGGAGGTATGAACACTGAAGCTTTCTTT.

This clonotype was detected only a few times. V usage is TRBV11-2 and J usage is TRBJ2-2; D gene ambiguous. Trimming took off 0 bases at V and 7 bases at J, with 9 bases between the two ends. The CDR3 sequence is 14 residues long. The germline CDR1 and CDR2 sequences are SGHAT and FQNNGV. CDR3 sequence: CASSLDSRHGELFF. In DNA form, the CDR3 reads TGTGCCAGCAGCTTAGATAGCAGGCACGGGGAGCTGTTTTTT.

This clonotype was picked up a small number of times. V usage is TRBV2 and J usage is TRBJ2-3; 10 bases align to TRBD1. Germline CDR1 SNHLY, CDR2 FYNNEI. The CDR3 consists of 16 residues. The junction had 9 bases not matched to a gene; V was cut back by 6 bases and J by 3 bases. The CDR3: CASRFRGGQGTDTQYF. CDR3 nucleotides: TGTGCCAGCAGATTTAGGGGGGGACAGGGGACAGATACGCAGTATTTT.

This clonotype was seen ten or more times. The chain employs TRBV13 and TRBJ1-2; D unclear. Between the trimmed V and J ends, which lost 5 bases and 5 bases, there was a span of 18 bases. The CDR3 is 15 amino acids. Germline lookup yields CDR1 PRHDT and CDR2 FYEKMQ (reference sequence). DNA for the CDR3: TGTGCCAGCAGCAACAGTCGGGCCCCACGGTATGGCTACACCTTC. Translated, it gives CASSNSRAPRYGYTF.

The CDR3 spells CASSGDGSPLHF. As DNA, the CDR3 is TGTGCCAGCTCTGGGGATGGCTCACCCCTCCACTTT. V usage is TRBV9 and J usage is TRBJ1-6; D is unresolved. Per germline, CDR1 SGDLS and CDR2 YYNGEE. This CDR3 is built from 12 residues. The V end lost 7 bases, the J end lost 10 bases, and 12 bases lay between the germline ends.

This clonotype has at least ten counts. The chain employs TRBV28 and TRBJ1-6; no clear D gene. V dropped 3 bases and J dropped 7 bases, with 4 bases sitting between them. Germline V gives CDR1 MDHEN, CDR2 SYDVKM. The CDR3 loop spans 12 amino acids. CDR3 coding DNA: TGTGCCAGCAGTTTTAGAAATTCACCCCTCCACTTT. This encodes CASSFRNSPLHF.

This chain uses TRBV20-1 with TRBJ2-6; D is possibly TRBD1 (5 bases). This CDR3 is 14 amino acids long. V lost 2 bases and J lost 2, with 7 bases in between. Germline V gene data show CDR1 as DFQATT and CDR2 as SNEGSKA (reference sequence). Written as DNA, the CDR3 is TGCAGTGCTAGAATGGGGCCTGGGGCCAACGTCCTGACTTTC. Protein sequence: CSARMGPGANVLTF.

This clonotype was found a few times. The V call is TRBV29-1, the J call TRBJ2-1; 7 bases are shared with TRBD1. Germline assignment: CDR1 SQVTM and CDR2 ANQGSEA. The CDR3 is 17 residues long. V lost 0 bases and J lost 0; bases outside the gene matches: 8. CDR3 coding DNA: TGCAGCGTTGAAGAACAGGGGTGGGGTAGCTCCTACAATGAGCAGTTCTTC. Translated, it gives CSVEEQGWGSSYNEQFF.

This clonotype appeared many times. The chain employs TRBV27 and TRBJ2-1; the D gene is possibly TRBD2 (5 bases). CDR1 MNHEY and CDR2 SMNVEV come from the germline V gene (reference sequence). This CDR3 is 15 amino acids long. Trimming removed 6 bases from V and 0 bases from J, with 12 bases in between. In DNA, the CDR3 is TGTGCCAGCAGCCCGAGCGGCCTCTCCTACAATGAGCAGTTCTTC. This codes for CASSPSGLSYNEQFF.

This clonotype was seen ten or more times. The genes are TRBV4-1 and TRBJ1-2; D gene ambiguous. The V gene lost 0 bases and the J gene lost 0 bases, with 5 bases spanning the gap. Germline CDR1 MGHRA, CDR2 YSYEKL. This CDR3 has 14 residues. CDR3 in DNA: TGCGCCAGCAGCCAAGAGGCCGCTAACTATGGCTACACCTTC. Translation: CASSQEAANYGYTF.

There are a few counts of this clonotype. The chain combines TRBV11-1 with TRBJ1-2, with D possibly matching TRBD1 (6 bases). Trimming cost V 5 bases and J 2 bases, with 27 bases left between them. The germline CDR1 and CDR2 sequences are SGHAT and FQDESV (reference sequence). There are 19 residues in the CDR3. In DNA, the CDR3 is TGTGCCAGCAGCCCCCCGGACAGACAAGTTTTAAAAAAAAACTATGGCTACACCTTC. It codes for CASSPPDRQVLKKNYGYTF.

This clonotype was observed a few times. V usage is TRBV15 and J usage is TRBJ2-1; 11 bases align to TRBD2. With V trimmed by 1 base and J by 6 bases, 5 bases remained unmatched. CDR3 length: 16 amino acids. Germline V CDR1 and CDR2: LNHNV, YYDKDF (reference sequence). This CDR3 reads CATSRAISGRGNEQFF. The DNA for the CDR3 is TGTGCCACCAGCAGAGCTATTAGCGGGAGGGGCAATGAGCAGTTCTTC.

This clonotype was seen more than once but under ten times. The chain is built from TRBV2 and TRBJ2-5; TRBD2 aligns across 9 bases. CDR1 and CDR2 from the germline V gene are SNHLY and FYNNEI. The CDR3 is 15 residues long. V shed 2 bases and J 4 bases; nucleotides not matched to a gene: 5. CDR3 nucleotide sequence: TGTGCCAGCAGTGAAAGAGCGGGGGGACCAGAGACCCAGTACTTC. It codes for CASSERAGGPETQYF.

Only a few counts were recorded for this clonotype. The CDR3 region is CASSPTGTPTHYGYTF. The CDR3, as DNA: TGTGCCAGCAGCCCCACGGGGACACCAACCCACTATGGCTACACCTTC. The chain employs TRBV7-8 and TRBJ1-2; D might be TRBD1 (6 bases). Trimming stripped 5 bases from V and 3 bases from J, with 19 bases between. In germline, CDR1 is SGHVS, CDR2 FQNEAQ. This CDR3 comprises 16 residues.

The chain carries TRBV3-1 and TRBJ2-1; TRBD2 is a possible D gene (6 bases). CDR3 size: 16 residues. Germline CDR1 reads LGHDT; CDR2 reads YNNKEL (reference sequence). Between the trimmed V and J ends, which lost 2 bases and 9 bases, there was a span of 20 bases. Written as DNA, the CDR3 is TGTGCCAGCAGCCAACTCCCAGGGACCCCCGGGGGTGAGCAGTTCTTC. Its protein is CASSQLPGTPGGEQFF.

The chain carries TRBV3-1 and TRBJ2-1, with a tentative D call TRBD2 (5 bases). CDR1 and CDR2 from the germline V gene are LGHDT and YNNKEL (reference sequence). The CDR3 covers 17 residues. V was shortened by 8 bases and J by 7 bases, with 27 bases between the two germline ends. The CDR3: CASCGTPGGLRVNEQFF. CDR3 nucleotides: TGTGCCAGCTGCGGAACGCCCGGCGGACTCCGAGTGAATGAGCAGTTCTTC.

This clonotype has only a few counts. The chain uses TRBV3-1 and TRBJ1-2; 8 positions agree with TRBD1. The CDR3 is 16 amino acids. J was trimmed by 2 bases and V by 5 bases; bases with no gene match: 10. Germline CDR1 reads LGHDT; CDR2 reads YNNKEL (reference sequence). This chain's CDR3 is CASSTDGRGRNYGYTF. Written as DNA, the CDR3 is TGTGCCAGCAGCACCGATGGCAGGGGGCGGAACTATGGCTACACCTTC.

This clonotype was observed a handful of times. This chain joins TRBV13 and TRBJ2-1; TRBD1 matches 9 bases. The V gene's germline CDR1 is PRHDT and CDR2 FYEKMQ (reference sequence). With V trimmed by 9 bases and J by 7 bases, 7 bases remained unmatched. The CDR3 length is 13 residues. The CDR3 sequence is CASGTGLGNEQFF. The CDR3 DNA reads TGTGCCAGTGGGACAGGGCTTGGGAATGAGCAGTTCTTC.

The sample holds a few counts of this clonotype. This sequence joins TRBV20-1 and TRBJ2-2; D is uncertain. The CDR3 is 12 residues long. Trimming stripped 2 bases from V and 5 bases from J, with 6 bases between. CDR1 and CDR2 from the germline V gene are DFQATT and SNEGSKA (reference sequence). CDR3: CSARSDTGELFF. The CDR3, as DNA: TGCAGTGCTAGATCGGATACCGGGGAGCTGTTTTTT.